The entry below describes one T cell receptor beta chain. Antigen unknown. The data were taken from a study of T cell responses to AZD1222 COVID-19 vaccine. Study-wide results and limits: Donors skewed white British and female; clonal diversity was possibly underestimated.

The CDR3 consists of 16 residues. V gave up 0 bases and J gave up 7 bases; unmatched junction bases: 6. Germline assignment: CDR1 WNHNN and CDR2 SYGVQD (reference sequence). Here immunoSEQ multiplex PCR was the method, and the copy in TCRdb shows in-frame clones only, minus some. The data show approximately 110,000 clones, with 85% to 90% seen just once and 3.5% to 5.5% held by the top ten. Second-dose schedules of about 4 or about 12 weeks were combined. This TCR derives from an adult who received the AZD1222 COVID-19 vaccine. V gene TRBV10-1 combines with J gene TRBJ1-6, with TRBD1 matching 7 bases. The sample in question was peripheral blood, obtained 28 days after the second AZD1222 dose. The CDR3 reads CASSESWTGPNSPLHF. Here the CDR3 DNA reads TGCGCCAGCAGTGAGTCGTGGACAGGCCCAAATTCACCCCTCCACTTT.